Presented here are 7 T cell receptor beta chains from one specimen sequenced in a study of shared clonotypes between healthy human individuals. Profiled with immunoSEQ multiplex PCR; TCRdb holds only in-frame clones, not every one. The profile shows approximately 500,000 clones, almost 97% of them singletons. Sequencing input: naive CD4+ T cells sorted from blood. The subset: CD45RA+ positively selected. The receptor source for this set is a woman in her twenties or thirties in good health.

The chain employs TRBV5-1 and TRBJ2-3; D gene ambiguous. This CDR3 has 15 residues. V was shortened by 0 bases and J by 0 bases, with 8 bases between the two germline ends. CDR1 and CDR2 from the germline V gene are SGHRS and YFSETQ. The CDR3 sequence is CASSLGATSTDTQYF. The CDR3 DNA reads TGCGCCAGCAGCTTGGGCGCGACTAGCACAGATACGCAGTATTTT.

The rearrangement links TRBV7-8 to TRBJ1-5; a possible D gene is TRBD1 (5 bases). Looked up from germline, CDR1 is SGHVS and CDR2 is FQNEAQ. Trimming removed 4 bases at V and 4 bases at J, with 20 bases between. The CDR3 has 17 amino acids. DNA of the CDR3: TGTGCCAGCAGCTCTTTACGGCCGGGGCAGCAGAATCAGCCCCAGCATTTT. Translated, it gives CASSSLRPGQQNQPQHF.

The chain carries TRBV9 and TRBJ2-1; 9 bases fit TRBD2. The V gene's germline CDR1 is SGDLS and CDR2 YYNGEE. The CDR3 covers 15 residues. Trimming removed 1 base from V and 5 bases from J; junction bases left unmatched: 4. Here the CDR3 DNA reads TGTGCCAGCAGCGTACTAGCGGGAACAGACAATGAGCAGTTCTTC. Amino acids: CASSVLAGTDNEQFF.

This chain joins TRBV27 and TRBJ1-1; D not resolved. Germline lookup yields CDR1 MNHEY and CDR2 SMNVEV (reference sequence). Trimming removed 0 bases at V and 0 bases at J, with 5 bases between. The CDR3 consists of 14 residues. CDR3 amino acids: CASSLSQVNTEAFF. CDR3 DNA: TGTGCCAGCAGTTTATCGCAGGTGAACACTGAAGCTTTCTTT.

The chain uses TRBV11-3 and TRBJ1-2; D ambiguous. CDR1 SGHNT and CDR2 YENEEA come from the germline V gene. The CDR3 runs 11 residues. V was clipped by 6 bases and J by 7 bases, with 9 bases between them. The CDR3 region is CASREGFGYTF. The CDR3, as DNA: TGTGCCAGCAGGGAGGGTTTTGGCTACACCTTC.

This chain joins TRBV27 and TRBJ2-7; D not certain. Germline V CDR1 and CDR2: MNHEY, SMNVEV (reference sequence). The V end was cut by 3 bases, the J end by 0 bases, with 12 bases between. The length of the CDR3 is 15 residues. CDR3 amino acids: CASSFQDPSSYEQYF. The CDR3 region has the DNA TGTGCCAGCAGTTTTCAGGACCCGAGCTCCTACGAGCAGTACTTC.

The CDR3 region is CASSLGGQGAYEQYF. CDR3 nucleotides: TGTGCCAGCAGTTTAGGGGGACAGGGGGCCTACGAGCAGTACTTC. The V gene is TRBV27, the J gene TRBJ2-5; 11 bases are shared with TRBD1. The DNA end is more similar to TRBJ2-7, so the J call may be wrong. Germline V CDR1 and CDR2: MNHEY, SMNVEV (reference sequence). The CDR3 has 15 residues.